Listed below are T cell receptor beta chains from one sample, sequenced in a study of blood T cell repertoires in COVID-19. Sequencing was performed with immunoSEQ multiplex PCR; in TCRdb, only in-frame clones are kept and a portion is missing. The table records 200,000 or so clones, roughly nine tenths of them present only once. The sample taken for sequencing was peripheral blood. These receptors all come from an older man with active or convalescent COVID-19. Both conserved end residues are part of each CDR3. A D gene is named only where the DNA matches it firmly. Only part of the rows carry a size: once, few, many, or a class if the clone is expanded.

clone_size	v_call	j_call	d_call	cdr3_aa	cdr3_nt
-	TRBV2	TRBJ1-2	-	CACRGTSGIEGRNYGYTF	TGTGCTTGCAGGGGAACCTCGGGCATCGAGGGTAGGAACTATGGCTACACCTTC
-	TRBV7-2	TRBJ2-5	-	CASSLGKIQETQYF	TGTGCCAGCAGCTTAGGTAAAATCCAAGAGACCCAGTACTTC
-	TRBV9	TRBJ1-2	TRBD1	CASSVGQGNYGYTF	TGTGCCAGCAGCGTAGGACAGGGTAACTATGGCTACACCTTC
-	TRBV11-3	TRBJ2-1	-	CASSLRSRGGEQFF	TGTGCCAGCAGCTTAAGGTCCAGGGGCGGTGAGCAGTTCTTC
few	TRBV6-2/TRBV6-3	TRBJ2-1	-	CASSDAGQFLNEQFF	TGTGCCAGCAGTGACGCGGGACAGTTTTTAAATGAGCAGTTCTTC
-	TRBV28	TRBJ2-1	-	CASSPPGVQSYNEQFF	TGTGCCAGCAGTCCCCCCGGGGTCCAATCATACAATGAGCAGTTCTTC
-	TRBV14	TRBJ1-6	-	CASSQGRDPLHF	TGTGCCAGCAGCCAAGGCAGGGATCCCCTCCACTTT
few	TRBV27	TRBJ2-1	TRBD1	CASSLPPPGQLDNEQFF	TGTGCCAGCAGTTTACCCCCCCCGGGACAGCTAGACAATGAGCAGTTCTTC
-	TRBV2	TRBJ1-3	-	CASRRQEVSGNTIYF	TGTGCCAGCAGAAGACAGGAGGTCTCTGGAAACACCATATATTTT
-	TRBV27	TRBJ2-6	-	CASSLSHYSGANVLTF	TGTGCCAGCAGTTTATCCCACTACTCTGGGGCCAACGTCCTGACTTTC
-	TRBV10-3	TRBJ2-3	TRBD2	CAIREPTSGGPDTQYF	TGTGCCATCAGAGAACCGACTAGCGGGGGGCCAGATACGCAGTATTTT
-	TRBV27	TRBJ2-7	-	CASTSGGEQYF	TGTGCCAGCACCTCAGGGGGGGAGCAGTACTTC
few	TRBV16	TRBJ1-5	-	CASSPTGYSNQPQHF	TGTGCCAGCAGCCCGACAGGCTATAGCAATCAGCCCCAGCATTTT
-	TRBV11-2	TRBJ1-2	-	CASSSTGPANYGYTF	TGTGCCAGCAGTTCAACAGGCCCCGCTAACTATGGCTACACCTTC
-	TRBV20-1	TRBJ2-1	-	CSASRSGASYNEQFF	TGCAGTGCTAGTCGGTCGGGAGCGTCCTACAATGAGCAGTTCTTC